This T cell receptor beta chain is from a study of blood T cells in healthy people across ages. Of note for this clonotype: The antigen is unknown.

Study-wide results and caveats: Naive T cell percentage by flow cytometry tracked strongly with beta diversity.

This CDR3 comprises 15 residues. It was with a sample-barcoded 5' primer and a J-beta primer mix that a second PCR of roughly 7 to 12 cycles was run. Per-sample output comprised a minimum of 3 million paired-end reads containing CDR3. TCRdb independently ran MiXCR on the 5' RACE reads; one entry per CDR3 protein. In the table there are about 1.5 million distinct CDR3 sequences, about 40% of which are singletons. The study drew donors from healthy Caucasian individuals in Russia aged roughly 6 to 90. Each individual donor underwent a draw of about 9.9 milliliters of peripheral blood. The specimen sequenced was blood. The receptor was isolated from a woman aged 18 to 35 in good health. This sequence joins TRBV21-1 and TRBJ1-2. TRBV21-1 is termed a pseudogene. The CDR3 bases are TGTGCCAGCAGCAATCAGGGCCCAAACTATTACGGCTACACCTTC. Its protein product is CASSNQGPNYYGYTF.